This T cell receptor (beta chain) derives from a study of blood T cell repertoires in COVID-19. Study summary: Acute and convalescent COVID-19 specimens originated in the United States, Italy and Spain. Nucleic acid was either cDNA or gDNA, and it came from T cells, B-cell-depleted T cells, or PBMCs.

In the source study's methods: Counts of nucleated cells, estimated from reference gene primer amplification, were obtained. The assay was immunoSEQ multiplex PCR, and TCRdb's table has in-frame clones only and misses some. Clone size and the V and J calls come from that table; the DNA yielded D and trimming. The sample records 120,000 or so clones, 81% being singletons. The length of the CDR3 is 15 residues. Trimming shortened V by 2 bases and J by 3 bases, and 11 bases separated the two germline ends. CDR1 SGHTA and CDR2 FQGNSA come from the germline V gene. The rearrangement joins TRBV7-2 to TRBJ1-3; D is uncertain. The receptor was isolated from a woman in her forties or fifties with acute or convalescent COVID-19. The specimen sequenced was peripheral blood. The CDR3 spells CASSLRSRGGNTIYF. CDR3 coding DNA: TGTGCCAGCAGCTTACGTTCACGAGGTGGAAACACCATATATTTT.